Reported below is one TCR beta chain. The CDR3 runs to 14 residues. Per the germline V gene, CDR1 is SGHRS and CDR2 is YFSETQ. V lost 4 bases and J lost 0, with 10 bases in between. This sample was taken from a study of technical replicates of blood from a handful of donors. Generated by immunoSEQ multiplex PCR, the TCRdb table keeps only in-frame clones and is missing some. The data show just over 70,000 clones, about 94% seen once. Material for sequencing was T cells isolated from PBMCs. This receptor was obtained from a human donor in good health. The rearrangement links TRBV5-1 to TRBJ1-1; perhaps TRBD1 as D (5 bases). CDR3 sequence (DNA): TGCGCCAGCAGCGGGGGACTAATGAACACTGAAGCTTTCTTT. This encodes CASSGGLMNTEAFF.